This TCR beta chain was sequenced for a study of T cell responses to AZD1222 COVID-19 vaccine. The wider study: Samples with a second dose at about 4 or about 12 weeks were pooled together.

Only in-frame clones appear in the TCRdb table, and some are missing; sequencing was by immunoSEQ multiplex PCR. This sample has about 92,000 clones, with roughly nine tenths found just once. Per germline, CDR1 LNHDA and CDR2 SQIVND (reference sequence). This CDR3 has 15 amino acids. Trimming left V 3 bases short and J 3 bases short, with 15 bases between. Concerning this clone itself: The target antigen is unknown.

Study-level findings and limits: Mapped onto spike, vaccine-associated CD4 TCRs spanned it and were dominant at 160-218 and 743-854.

The TCR comes from an adult in good health. The source material was peripheral blood, sampled on day 0 of AZD1222 vaccination. The J gene is TRBJ2-7, the V gene TRBV19; maybe TRBD1 (6 bases). The CDR3 sequence is CASSIPGDHLYEQYF. CDR3 nucleotides: TGTGCCAGTAGTATCCCAGGGGATCACCTCTACGAGCAGTACTTC.